This T cell receptor (beta chain) emerged from a study of identical twins. Study-level results: Interpretation of the results relied on cross-sectional statistical analysis and not on following the same donors.

This clonotype was counted a few times. What it binds is unknown. One entry per CDR3 protein results from TCRdb running MiXCR on the 5' RACE reads. The sample has more than 1.5 million distinct CDR3 sequences; under 35% are singletons. V was clipped by 6 bases and J by 0 bases, with 18 bases between them. The CDR3 runs to 18 residues. Germline-derived CDR1 and CDR2 are SGHAT and FQNNGV. Sequencing used cord blood. This chain joins TRBV11-2 and TRBJ1-6; D is perhaps TRBD1 (6 bases). The origin of this receptor is a newborn girl in good health. CDR3 DNA sequence: TGTGCCAGCAGGAAAAGGGCAGGGACAAGCTCCTATAATTCACCCCTCCACTTT. Its translation is CASRKRAGTSSYNSPLHF.